This passage covers 32 T cell receptor beta chains from one sample sequenced in a study of OX40 agonist ivuxolimab in advanced cancers. Assay: immunoSEQ multiplex PCR; the TCRdb copy retains only in-frame clones and omits some. The sample lists some 70,000 clones; 85% to 90% were seen once. This specimen was CD4+ or CD8+ T cells sorted from blood, taken in a trial of the OX40 agonist ivuxolimab. These receptors came from an adult with an advanced solid tumor such as melanoma, head and neck, liver or kidney cancer.

The J gene is TRBJ1-5, the V gene TRBV5-1; 7 nucleotides agree with TRBD1. The germline gives CDR1 SGHRS, CDR2 YFSETQ. Losses at the gene ends were 4 bases for V and 7 bases for J; bases not matched to a gene: 8. This CDR3 comprises 14 residues. CDR3 bases: TGCGCCAGCAGCGCAAATACAGGGGACCAGCCCCAGCATTTT. This codes for CASSANTGDQPQHF.

This rearrangement joins TRBV14 to TRBJ2-7, with D hard to call. Trimming cost V 1 base and J 3 bases, with 13 bases left between them. This CDR3 has 15 amino acids. Germline V lookup: CDR1 SGHDN, CDR2 FVKESK. CDR3 sequence (DNA): TGTGCCAGCAGCCAAGTAATAACAGTCCGCTACGAGCAGTACTTC. Its protein product is CASSQVITVRYEQYF.

V and J are TRBV5-1 and TRBJ1-3; unclear D gene. CDR1 SGHRS and CDR2 YFSETQ come from the germline V gene. The V end lost 0 bases, the J end lost 0 bases, and 7 bases lay between the germline ends. This CDR3 is 15 amino acids long. Written as DNA, the CDR3 is TGCGCCAGCAGCTTGGACGGGAGCTCTGGAAACACCATATATTTT. This gives the protein CASSLDGSSGNTIYF.

The V gene is TRBV30, the J gene TRBJ2-2; 7 nucleotides line up with TRBD2. The germline V gene encodes CDR1 GTSNPN and CDR2 SVGIG (reference sequence). V lost 5 bases to trimming and J lost 8 bases; unmatched junction nucleotides: 11. This CDR3 comprises 14 residues. CDR3 sequence: CAWSWDYTFGELFF. CDR3 DNA sequence: TGTGCCTGGTCTTGGGACTACACCTTTGGGGAGCTGTTTTTT.

V gene TRBV19 combines with J gene TRBJ1-5, with a tentative D call TRBD1 (6 bases). The CDR3 is 16 residues long. Per the germline V gene, CDR1 is LNHDA and CDR2 is SQIVND (reference sequence). V lost 3 bases and J 0 bases, leaving 12 bases between the germline ends. The CDR3 spells CASSMRTVNSNQPQHF. The CDR3 DNA reads as TGTGCCAGTAGTATGCGGACAGTCAATAGCAATCAGCCCCAGCATTTT. The full variable domain, its missing parts supplied by reference TRBV19 and TRBJ1-5, is DGGITQSPKYLFRKEGQNVTLSCEQNLNHDAMYWYRQDPGQGLRLIYYSQIVNDFQKGDIAEGYSVSREKKESFPLTVTSAQKNPTAFYLCASSMRTVNSNQPQHFGDGTRLSIL.

The gene calls are TRBV15 and TRBJ1-4; possible D gene TRBD1, 6 bases. Germline CDR1 and CDR2: LNHNV and YYDKDF (reference sequence). With 3 bases removed from V and 8 bases from J, the gap between germline ends came to 19 bases. The CDR3 consists of 16 residues. The CDR3 region has the DNA TGTGCCACCAGCAGGCGTGGGGCAGGGGTACGGGAAAAACTGTTTTTT. It specifies CATSRRGAGVREKLFF.

V gene TRBV11-3 combines with J gene TRBJ2-2; D may match TRBD1 or TRBD2 (5 bases each). This CDR3 spans 15 amino acids. The ends were cut back, 10 bases at V and 1 base at J, with 16 bases in the middle. The germline CDR1 and CDR2 sequences are SGHNT and YENEEA. The CDR3 DNA is TGTGCCACCGTACCCGGGACGGAGAACACCGGGGAGCTGTTTTTT. This sequence encodes CATVPGTENTGELFF.

The V and J genes are TRBV11-3 and TRBJ2-1; 8 nucleotides agree with TRBD2. Trimming cost V 3 bases and J 5 bases; bases outside gene matches: 6. The length of the CDR3 is 15 residues. In germline, CDR1 is SGHNT, CDR2 YENEEA. The CDR3 nucleotides read TGTGCCAGCAGCTTTACGGCGGGAGGTAACAATGAGCAGTTCTTC. Its protein product is CASSFTAGGNNEQFF.

This sequence joins TRBV14 and TRBJ2-1, with a weak D call TRBD2 (6 bases). This CDR3 contains 16 residues. Germline CDR1 reads SGHDN; CDR2 reads FVKESK. Trimming removed 1 base from V and 0 bases from J, with 10 bases in between. The CDR3 DNA sequence: TGTGCCAGCAGCCAAGTTGGCGGGGACTCCTACAATGAGCAGTTCTTC. It codes for CASSQVGGDSYNEQFF.

The chain combines TRBV28 with TRBJ2-3; D is perhaps TRBD2 (6 bases). CDR1 is MDHEN and CDR2 is SYDVKM in the germline V gene. The V end lost 2 bases, the J end lost 2 bases, and 11 bases lay between the germline ends. The CDR3 consists of 15 residues. For the CDR3, the DNA is TGTGCCAGCAGTTTAGCGGGGTCCTTCACAGATACGCAGTATTTT. This codes for CASSLAGSFTDTQYF.

The rearrangement links TRBV19 to TRBJ2-1; perhaps D is TRBD1 or TRBD2 (5 bases each). Deletions cut 9 bases from V and 7 bases from J, with 10 bases between. Per the germline V gene, CDR1 is LNHDA and CDR2 is SQIVND (reference sequence). The CDR3 has 11 amino acids. CDR3 nucleotides: TGTGCCAGCGGGGCTTGGAATGAGCAGTTCTTC. Translating gives CASGAWNEQFF.

The chain links TRBV19 to TRBJ2-2, with 8 bases that match TRBD1. Germline V lookup: CDR1 LNHDA, CDR2 SQIVND (reference sequence). With 7 bases clipped from V and 3 bases from J, the junction kept 4 bases outside the gene matches. The CDR3 is made up of 14 amino acids. The CDR3 spells CASMPGGYTGELFF. The DNA for the CDR3 is TGTGCCAGTATGCCAGGGGGCTACACCGGGGAGCTGTTTTTT.

The chain recombines TRBV19 with TRBJ2-7, with a weak D call TRBD2 (6 bases). The germline V and J ends were trimmed by 6 bases and 2 bases, with 23 bases remaining between them. Germline CDR1 reads LNHDA; CDR2 reads SQIVND (reference sequence). The length of the CDR3 is 17 residues. The CDR3 DNA is TGTGCCAGTAGCGAAATGGCGGGGCGGCCGTTCCCCTACGAGCAGTACTTC. Translation: CASSEMAGRPFPYEQYF.

The chain has TRBV2 and TRBJ1-1, with D unclear. With 6 bases removed from V and 2 bases from J, the gap between germline ends came to 10 bases. CDR1 and CDR2 (germline): SNHLY, FYNNEI. The CDR3 totals 13 residues. The CDR3 protein is CASSPDTNTEAFF. As DNA, the CDR3 is TGTGCCAGCAGCCCGGATACCAACACTGAAGCTTTCTTT. Full variable domain (outside the CDR3, taken from reference TRBV2 and TRBJ1-1): EPEVTQTPSHQVTQMGQEVILRCVPISNHLYFYWYRQILGQKVEFLVSFYNNEISEKSEIFDDQFSVERPDGSNFTLKIRSTKLEDSAMYFCASSPDTNTEAFFGQGTRLTVV.

V usage is TRBV18 and J usage is TRBJ2-5; TRBD2 matches at 9 bases. The germline CDR1 and CDR2 sequences are KGHSH and LQKENI. This CDR3 has 16 residues. Losses at the gene ends were 1 base for V and 4 bases for J; bases not matched to a gene: 7. DNA of the CDR3: TGTGCCAGCTCACCACAGGCGGGAGGGTCTAGAGAGACCCAGTACTTC. Amino acids: CASSPQAGGSRETQYF.

The J gene is TRBJ2-1, the V gene TRBV28; D ambiguous. V lost 3 bases and J 10 bases, leaving 7 bases between the germline ends. Germline V gives CDR1 MDHEN, CDR2 SYDVKM. This CDR3 has 11 residues. DNA of the CDR3: TGTGCCAGCAGTTTGAGACTGGAGCAGTTCTTC. Translated, it gives CASSLRLEQFF.

The rearrangement uses TRBV11-2 and TRBJ2-7; 7 nucleotides line up with TRBD2. The CDR3 has 16 amino acids. V lost 4 bases, J lost 6 bases, and 15 bases stayed unmatched. Looked up from germline, CDR1 is SGHAT and CDR2 is FQNNGV. The CDR3: CASSSRWSGIGGEQYF. Written as DNA, the CDR3 is TGTGCCAGCAGCTCTCGTTGGAGCGGGATTGGGGGCGAGCAGTACTTC.

The chain employs TRBV10-3 and TRBJ2-2, with TRBD1 matching over 9 bases. Germline-derived CDR1 and CDR2 are ENHRY and SYGVKD. This CDR3 region has 14 residues. Trimming took 5 bases from V and 6 from J; bases not matched to a gene: 4. CDR3 residues: CAISKGQGPGELFF. The CDR3 coding sequence is TGTGCCATCAGTAAGGGACAGGGACCCGGGGAGCTGTTTTTT.

This rearrangement joins TRBV2 to TRBJ1-2; D is perhaps TRBD1 (5 bases). Per germline, CDR1 SNHLY and CDR2 FYNNEI. Trimming pared 6 bases from V and 2 bases from J, leaving 16 bases between. This CDR3 has 15 amino acids. The DNA of the CDR3 is TGTGCCAGCAGGATAGGGGCAGATCCAAACTATGGCTACACCTTC. Protein product: CASRIGADPNYGYTF.

This clone was observed a single time. This chain uses TRBV5-4 with TRBJ1-4; 7 positions agree with TRBD1. Germline V CDR1 and CDR2: SGHNT, YYREEE (reference sequence). J gave up 7 bases and V 3 bases, and 3 bases lay outside the gene matches. This CDR3 is 13 amino acids long. CDR3 bases: TGTGCCAGCAGCTCAGACAGGGCTGAAAAACTGTTTTTT. This encodes CASSSDRAEKLFF.

The chain has TRBV19 and TRBJ2-1; 9 nucleotides line up with TRBD1. Looked up from germline, CDR1 is LNHDA and CDR2 is SQIVND (reference sequence). After removal of 6 bases from V and 4 bases from J, the junction contained 4 bases not matched to a gene. The CDR3 loop spans 14 amino acids. The CDR3 here is CASSDRGLYNEQFF. CDR3 sequence (DNA): TGTGCCAGTAGCGACAGGGGGTTGTACAATGAGCAGTTCTTC.

The chain carries TRBV2 and TRBJ2-7; TRBD2 aligns across 7 bases. Germline loops: CDR1 SNHLY, CDR2 FYNNEI. Losses at the gene ends were 8 bases for V and 2 bases for J; bases not matched to a gene: 6. The CDR3 runs to 13 residues. The CDR3 DNA is TGTGCCAGCGGGGGGGGGATTACCTACGAGCAGTACTTC. As protein: CASGGGITYEQYF.

This clone was found once. The chain joins TRBV7-9 to TRBJ2-1, with 9 bases matching TRBD2. This CDR3 has 14 residues. Germline V gene lookup returns CDR1 SEHNR and CDR2 FQNEAQ (reference sequence). Trimming took 5 bases from V and 9 from J; bases not matched to a gene: 8. This CDR3 reads CASSPLGGRAEQFF. The CDR3 nucleotides read TGTGCCAGCAGCCCACTGGGCGGGAGGGCTGAGCAGTTCTTC. The entire variable domain, with the rest obtained from reference TRBV7-9 and TRBJ2-1, is as follows: DTGVSQNPRHKITKRGQNVTFRCDPISEHNRLYWYRQTLGQGPEFLTYFQNEAQLEKSRLLSDRFSAERPKGSFSTLEIQRTEQGDSAMYLCASSPLGGRAEQFFGPGTRLTVL.

The J gene is TRBJ2-7, the V gene TRBV5-1; 8 bases map to TRBD1. Germline V gene data show CDR1 as SGHRS and CDR2 as YFSETQ. CDR3 length equals 15 residues. V lost 4 bases, J lost 2 bases, and 8 bases stayed unmatched. CDR3 nucleotides: TGCGCCAGCAGCGGGGGACAGGTTCCCGCCTACGAGCAGTACTTC. Amino acids: CASSGGQVPAYEQYF.

The chain uses TRBV7-8 and TRBJ2-1; D ambiguous. This CDR3 is built from 12 residues. V gave up 5 bases and J gave up 4 bases, with 6 bases separating them. Germline V gives CDR1 SGHVS, CDR2 FQNEAQ. DNA for the CDR3: TGTGCCAGCAGCCCAGAGTACAATGAGCAGTTCTTC. It encodes CASSPEYNEQFF.

The sample holds one count of this clone. The chain uses TRBV6-1 and TRBJ2-2, with TRBD1 matching 8 bases. Germline V gene sequence: CDR1 MNHNS, CDR2 SASEGT. CDR3 length: 17 residues. After removal of 4 bases from V and 0 bases from J, the junction contained 7 bases not matched to a gene. The CDR3 DNA reads TGTGCCAGCAGTGCCTTTGGGACAGGTTCGAACACCGGGGAGCTGTTTTTT. Amino acid sequence: CASSAFGTGSNTGELFF.

This chain connects TRBV30 to TRBJ1-1, with a possible D match to TRBD1 (6 bases). The germline V and J ends were trimmed by 0 bases and 4 bases, with 15 bases remaining between them. Germline V gene lookup returns CDR1 GTSNPN and CDR2 SVGIG (reference sequence). The CDR3 loop spans 15 amino acids. CDR3: CAWSVGTLVSTEAFF. CDR3 DNA: TGTGCCTGGAGTGTAGGGACACTCGTGAGCACTGAAGCTTTCTTT. The complete variable domain, with remaining parts taken from reference TRBV30 and TRBJ1-1, reads SQTIHQWPATLVQPVGSPLSLECTVEGTSNPNLYWYRQAAGRGLQLLFYSVGIGQISSEVPQNLSASRPQDRQFILSSKKLLLSDSGFYLCAWSVGTLVSTEAFFGQGTRLTVV.

The J gene is TRBJ2-5, the V gene TRBV2; 9 positions match TRBD2. Looked up from germline, CDR1 is SNHLY and CDR2 is FYNNEI. This CDR3 comprises 15 residues. With 2 bases clipped from V and 2 bases from J, the junction kept 3 bases outside the gene matches. The CDR3 loop reads CASSESGGPQETQYF. CDR3 nucleotide sequence: TGTGCCAGCAGTGAAAGCGGGGGGCCGCAAGAGACCCAGTACTTC. The complete variable domain, with remaining parts taken from reference TRBV2 and TRBJ2-5, reads EPEVTQTPSHQVTQMGQEVILRCVPISNHLYFYWYRQILGQKVEFLVSFYNNEISEKSEIFDDQFSVERPDGSNFTLKIRSTKLEDSAMYFCASSESGGPQETQYFGPGTRLLVL.

J is TRBJ2-3 and V is TRBV2; the D gene is possibly TRBD1 (6 bases). The CDR3 is 15 amino acids. CDR1 is SNHLY, CDR2 FYNNEI, per germline. The V end lost 7 bases, the J end lost 0 bases, and 14 bases lay between the germline ends. The CDR3 protein is CASTVDSTSTDTQYF. CDR3 coding DNA: TGTGCCAGCACCGTGGACAGCACTAGCACAGATACGCAGTATTTT.

This clone showed up just a few times. Here the CDR3 reads CASSSLRGQGWTNEKLFF. The CDR3 nucleotides read TGTGCCAGCAGCTCTCTTCGGGGACAGGGATGGACTAATGAAAAACTGTTTTTT. V and J are TRBV14 and TRBJ1-4, with TRBD1 matching over 9 bases. V was clipped by 5 bases and J by 2 bases; unmatched bases: 12. The CDR3 covers 18 residues. From germline, CDR1 is SGHDN and CDR2 FVKESK.

CDR3 nucleotide sequence: TGTGCCAGCAGCGTAGGGGTATTGACTAGCGGGGGGCAAGAGACCCAGTACTTC. Encoded protein: CASSVGVLTSGGQETQYF. The rearrangement joins TRBV9 to TRBJ2-5; 13 nucleotides match TRBD2. The CDR3 consists of 18 residues. Germline assignment: CDR1 SGDLS and CDR2 YYNGEE. The ends lost 0 bases at V and 2 bases at J; junction bases unmatched: 7.

The rearrangement joins TRBV27 to TRBJ2-5, with TRBD2 as a possible D gene (6 bases). The germline V gene has CDR1 MNHEY and CDR2 SMNVEV (reference sequence). CDR3 length: 14 amino acids. Trimming removed 3 bases at V and 5 bases at J, with 13 bases between. The CDR3 nucleotides read TGTGCCAGCAGTTTTTGGGGGGATGTGGAGACCCAGTACTTC. The encoded protein is CASSFWGDVETQYF.